This TCR beta chain was identified in a study of PD-L1 blockade in urothelial cancer. Looking at the study overall: Median blood clonality was around 0.074, with 86,000 or so unique TCRs.

Clones were sequenced by immunoSEQ multiplex PCR, and TCRdb holds only the in-frame ones, with some missing. The sample lists around 40,000 clones; approximately 78% were seen once. Noted time point: peripheral blood 6 weeks after treatment start. The CDR3 consists of 14 residues. Losses at the gene ends were 7 bases for V and 7 bases for J; bases not matched to a gene: 6. CDR1 and CDR2 from the germline V gene are SGHTA and FQGNSA. This sequence joins TRBV7-2 and TRBJ2-1; 11 bases fit TRBD2. The clonotype comes from a man between 60 and 75 years old with urothelial cancer. Sequences were derived from PBMCs, sampled around atezolizumab (anti-PD-L1) treatment. The chain's CDR3 is CASNVAGGRNEQFF. CDR3 nucleotides: TGTGCCAGCAACGTAGCGGGGGGGCGTAATGAGCAGTTCTTC.